The clone carrying this TCR beta chain was detected only a few times. The data were obtained in a study of spatial heterogeneity in lung cancer. TCRdb re-analysed the 5' RACE reads in MiXCR, keeping a single row per CDR3 protein. This repertoire shows some 9,300 distinct CDR3 sequences, 6% to 7.5% found once; its top ten account for more than 25%. Time point here: sample taken at primary tumor resection. Whole RNA, isolated from tumor, nontumor lung or frozen PBMC, was sequenced without prior sorting. The V and J ends lost 4 bases and 3 bases, in that order; junction bases with no gene match: 5. The CDR3 length is 15 residues. The germline CDR1 and CDR2 sequences are SGHTA and FQGNSA.

The chain uses TRBV7-2 and TRBJ2-5; 10 bases agree with TRBD2. This clonotype was obtained from a male donor with early-stage non-small cell lung cancer. The sequencing used normal lung tissue next to the tumor, collected at surgery. CDR3 amino acids: CASSSTTSGKETQYF. The CDR3 DNA follows: TGTGCCAGCAGCTCCACAACTAGCGGGAAAGAGACCCAGTACTTC. Based on the CDR3 plus reference TRBV7-2 and TRBJ2-5, the full variable domain is GAGVSQSPSNKVTEKGKDVELRCDPISGHTALYWYRQSLGQGLEFLIYFQGNSAPDKSGLPSDRFSAERTGGSVSTLTIQRTQQEDSAVYLCASSSTTSGKETQYFGPGTRLLVL.